These 22 T cell receptor beta chains came from one sample sequenced in a study of blood T cell repertoires in COVID-19. The assay was immunoSEQ multiplex PCR, and TCRdb's table has in-frame clones only and misses some. The sample has around 20,000 clones, 91% seen once. The specimen sequenced was peripheral blood. The receptors come from a human donor in a cohort sampled during active COVID-19.

The V and J genes are TRBV7-2 and TRBJ1-4, with D perhaps matching TRBD1 (6 bases). Trimming pared 3 bases from V and 2 bases from J, leaving 10 bases between. The CDR3 totals 15 residues. Germline CDR1 reads SGHTA; CDR2 reads FQGNSA. The CDR3 reads CASSLNRGTNEKLFF. For the CDR3, the DNA is TGTGCCAGCAGCTTGAATAGGGGGACTAATGAAAAACTGTTTTTT.

The chain uses TRBV5-6 and TRBJ1-2, with 7 bases identical to TRBD1. This CDR3 is built from 15 residues. The germline gives CDR1 SGHDT, CDR2 YYEEEE. V gave up 5 bases and J gave up 4 bases; unmatched junction bases: 11. CDR3 residues: CASSLTDRVSYGYTF. The CDR3 DNA reads as TGTGCCAGCAGTTTAACCGACAGGGTTAGCTATGGCTACACCTTC.

This rearrangement joins TRBV27 to TRBJ1-2; 11 bases fit TRBD1. This CDR3 comprises 15 residues. V trimming: 5 bases; J trimming: 3 bases; junction bases outside the gene matches: 5. Germline V gives CDR1 MNHEY, CDR2 SMNVEV (reference sequence). The CDR3 nucleotides read TGTGCCAGCAGTACAGGACAGGGGGCCGACTATGGCTACACCTTC. Translating gives CASSTGQGADYGYTF.

The chain recombines TRBV14 with TRBJ1-1; no clear D. This CDR3 is 15 amino acids long. Trimming took 0 bases from V and 0 from J, leaving 8 bases between them. CDR1 is SGHDN, CDR2 FVKESK, per germline. CDR3 DNA sequence: TGTGCCAGCAGCCAAGAACAGCACATGAACACTGAAGCTTTCTTT. It codes for CASSQEQHMNTEAFF.

The chain carries TRBV29-1 and TRBJ2-3; the D is unclear. The CDR3 totals 13 residues. The V gene's germline CDR1 is SQVTM and CDR2 ANQGSEA. V shed 7 bases and J shed 0 bases, with 11 bases lying between them. CDR3 DNA: TGCAGCGCCCCTATTACTAGCACAGATACGCAGTATTTT. It specifies CSAPITSTDTQYF.

This rearrangement joins TRBV29-1 to TRBJ1-4, with 8 positions matching TRBD1. The CDR3 has 13 residues. CDR1 is SQVTM and CDR2 is ANQGSEA in the germline V gene. Trimming cost V 5 bases and J 7 bases; bases outside gene matches: 6. CDR3 protein: CSVTDRAREKLFF. The CDR3 DNA is TGCAGCGTTACGGACAGGGCTCGTGAAAAACTGTTTTTT.

The gene calls are TRBV29-1 and TRBJ2-7; 7 nucleotides match TRBD2. This CDR3 spans 17 amino acids. Looked up from germline, CDR1 is SQVTM and CDR2 is ANQGSEA. Losses at the gene ends were 1 base for V and 4 bases for J; bases not matched to a gene: 16. DNA for the CDR3: TGCAGCGTTGAAGGATCTGGGGGAGGGACGGGGTTTTACGAGCAGTACTTC. Its translation is CSVEGSGGGTGFYEQYF.

Here the CDR3 DNA reads TGTGCCAGCTCACCACCGGGGGCTGATAGCTACACCTTC. This sequence encodes CASSPPGADSYTF. The rearrangement joins TRBV18 to TRBJ1-2; a possible D gene is TRBD1 (6 bases). The ends were cut back, 0 bases at V and 9 bases at J, with 11 bases in the middle. Germline V lookup: CDR1 KGHSH, CDR2 LQKENI. CDR3 length: 13 amino acids.

The chain uses TRBV6-5 and TRBJ2-5; no reliable D call. CDR3 length equals 14 residues. In germline, CDR1 is MNHEY, CDR2 SVGAGI. Between the trimmed V and J ends, which lost 0 bases and 0 bases, there was a span of 5 bases. For the CDR3, the DNA is TGTGCCAGCAGTTACTCGAGGAACCAAGAGACCCAGTACTTC. This sequence encodes CASSYSRNQETQYF.

V gene TRBV12-3 or TRBV12-4 combines with J gene TRBJ1-1; 7 bases are shared with TRBD1. The V gene end was trimmed by 6 bases and the J gene end by 3 bases; junction bases not matched to a gene: 4. The CDR3 loop spans 13 amino acids. Written as DNA, the CDR3 is TGTGCCAGCAGGGAGGGGGCGTACACTGAAGCTTTCTTT. It yields the protein CASREGAYTEAFF.

This chain joins TRBV6-5 and TRBJ1-1; unclear D gene. This CDR3 is built from 13 residues. V was shortened by 7 bases and J by 0 bases, with 9 bases between the two germline ends. Germline CDR1 and CDR2: MNHEY and SVGAGI. In nucleotides, the CDR3 is TGTGCCAGCAAGCGGGGTCTGAACACTGAAGCTTTCTTT. This gives the protein CASKRGLNTEAFF.

V is TRBV19 and J is TRBJ2-5, with a possible D match to TRBD2 (6 bases). Trimming took 8 bases from V and 2 from J, leaving 21 bases between them. Germline CDR1 and CDR2: LNHDA and SQIVND (reference sequence). This CDR3 has 16 residues. Here the CDR3 DNA reads TGTGCCAGTGCACGGAGGGTCACGGGAAAACAAGAGACCCAGTACTTC. Translating gives CASARRVTGKQETQYF.

The chain links TRBV7-9 to TRBJ2-3, with 10 bases matching TRBD2. V lost 5 bases and J lost 12; bases outside the gene matches: 5. Germline V gene data show CDR1 as SEHNR and CDR2 as FQNEAQ (reference sequence). The CDR3 consists of 12 residues. In nucleotides, the CDR3 is TGTGCCAGCAGCCTTCTAGCGGGGGACCAGTATTTT. This codes for CASSLLAGDQYF.

This chain uses TRBV27 with TRBJ1-5; D is uncertain. This CDR3 contains 16 residues. Trimming took 2 bases from V and 2 from J, leaving 13 bases between them. Germline lookup yields CDR1 MNHEY and CDR2 SMNVEV (reference sequence). Here the CDR3 DNA reads TGTGCCAGCAGTTTAGGAATCGGGGTGGGCAATCAGCCCCAGCATTTT. Its protein product is CASSLGIGVGNQPQHF.

The CDR3 DNA reads TGTGCCAGCAGTCCTGTCGGACAGCGAAATCAGCCCCAGCATTTT. Translated, it gives CASSPVGQRNQPQHF. The chain recombines TRBV2 with TRBJ1-5; D may be TRBD1 (6 bases). The germline V gene encodes CDR1 SNHLY and CDR2 FYNNEI. V lost 5 bases, J lost 4 bases, and 15 bases lay in between. The CDR3 contains 15 residues.

The chain joins TRBV3-1 (or the pseudogene TRBV3-2) to TRBJ2-5; D may be TRBD2 (6 bases). Deletions cut 0 bases from V and 5 bases from J, with 16 bases between. The CDR3 totals 16 residues. The germline V gene has CDR1 LGHDT and CDR2 YNNKEL (reference sequence). The CDR3 spells CASSQDVWRVGETQYF. CDR3 bases: TGTGCCAGCAGCCAAGATGTATGGAGGGTTGGTGAGACCCAGTACTTC.

This clone was seen just once. This chain links TRBV4-2 with TRBJ2-1; 8 positions match TRBD2. With V trimmed by 4 bases and J by 4 bases, 6 bases remained unmatched. Germline V gene lookup returns CDR1 LGHNA and CDR2 YNFKEQ. The CDR3 runs to 15 residues. This chain's CDR3 is CASSPHERGYNEQFF. DNA of the CDR3: TGTGCCAGCAGCCCCCACGAGCGGGGGTACAATGAGCAGTTCTTC.

This chain connects TRBV30 to TRBJ2-7; 7 bases map to TRBD1. The CDR3 totals 12 residues. With 4 bases clipped from V and 3 bases from J, the junction kept 3 bases outside the gene matches. Germline CDR1 GTSNPN, CDR2 SVGIG (reference sequence). CDR3 sequence (DNA): TGTGCCTGGAAGGGACAGCACTACGAGCAGTACTTC. Protein product: CAWKGQHYEQYF.

The chain uses TRBV7-9 and TRBJ1-4; 10 bases are shared with TRBD1. Per the germline V gene, CDR1 is SEHNR and CDR2 is FQNEAQ (reference sequence). CDR3 length: 16 residues. The V and J ends lost 1 base and 3 bases, in that order; junction bases with no gene match: 2. In DNA, the CDR3 is TGTGCCAGCAGCTTAGGACAGGGGGCGCCTAATGAAAAACTGTTTTTT. It yields the protein CASSLGQGAPNEKLFF.

This chain connects TRBV19 to TRBJ1-1; weak D call: TRBD1 (5 bases). The CDR3 spans 15 residues. The V gene lost 7 bases and the J gene lost 4 bases, with 19 bases spanning the gap. Looked up from germline, CDR1 is LNHDA and CDR2 is SQIVND (reference sequence). The CDR3 spells CASIPQARRGTEAFF. DNA of the CDR3: TGTGCCAGTATCCCGCAGGCAAGGAGGGGCACTGAAGCTTTCTTT.

There are a few counts of this clone. The rearrangement uses TRBV6-2 or TRBV6-3 and TRBJ1-6; 10 bases align to TRBD1. The germline CDR1 and CDR2 sequences are MNHEY and SVGEGT. Losses at the gene ends were 2 bases for V and 10 bases for J; bases not matched to a gene: 17. The CDR3 loop spans 19 amino acids. The CDR3 protein is CASSYNPLSLGQGRSPLHF. The CDR3 region has the DNA TGTGCCAGCAGTTACAATCCCCTCTCCCTGGGACAGGGGCGATCACCCCTCCACTTT.

The rearrangement links TRBV25-1 to TRBJ2-7; 13 bases map to TRBD2. This CDR3 contains 18 residues. V was pared by 1 base and J by 3 bases, with 9 bases of the junction left unmatched. Germline CDR1 reads MGHDK; CDR2 reads SYGVNS. The CDR3 sequence is CASSEWGEGLAGNYEQYF. The CDR3, as DNA: TGTGCCAGCAGTGAATGGGGGGAGGGACTAGCGGGAAACTACGAGCAGTACTTC.